The 18 T cell receptor beta chains presented below share a single source sample, sequenced in a study of T cell repertoires in cytomegalovirus infection. MiXCR was run by TCRdb on the reads, yielding one entry per CDR3 protein. The sample gives approximately 170,000 distinct CDR3 sequences, approximately 15% of which show up once; around 27% is in the top ten. Sequenced material: PBMCs. The receptors were gathered from a human donor in good health (CMV status not recorded). Some clones in this sample may be carry-over from other donors' samples.

V is TRBV27 and J is TRBJ1-2; TRBD1 aligns across 7 bases. The CDR3 extends over 15 amino acids. With 4 bases clipped from V and 8 bases from J, the junction kept 13 bases outside the gene matches. Germline V gene sequence: CDR1 MNHEY, CDR2 SMNVEV (reference sequence). In nucleotides, the CDR3 is TGTGCCAGCAGTTCTGCGGACAGGCCCTTGGTAGGCTACACCTTC. This sequence encodes CASSSADRPLVGYTF.

This clonotype was detected many times. V gene TRBV7-8 combines with J gene TRBJ2-4; TRBD2 matches at 8 bases. The CDR3 is 15 amino acids. V lost 5 bases, J lost 7 bases, and 10 bases stayed unmatched. The V gene's germline CDR1 is SGHVS and CDR2 FQNEAQ. For the CDR3, the DNA is TGTGCCAGCAGCCAATCGTCGGGAGGGGGGAACATTCAGTACTTC. Amino acid sequence: CASSQSSGGGNIQYF.

This clonotype came up many times. The rearrangement uses TRBV6-1 and TRBJ1-1; D uncertain. The CDR3 has 12 residues. Trimming left V 3 bases short and J 5 bases short, with 7 bases between. The germline V gene encodes CDR1 MNHNS and CDR2 SASEGT. The CDR3 protein is CASSEEETEAFF. As DNA, the CDR3 is TGTGCCAGCAGTGAGGAGGAGACTGAAGCTTTCTTT.

The V and J genes are TRBV27 and TRBJ1-1, with D uncertain. The CDR3 sequence is 15 residues long. Trimming removed 2 bases from V and 1 base from J, with 11 bases in between. Germline-derived CDR1 and CDR2 are MNHEY and SMNVEV (reference sequence). The CDR3 DNA sequence: TGTGCCAGCAGTTTAAGGGCAGATCAGAACACTGAAGCTTTCTTT. It specifies CASSLRADQNTEAFF.

The rearrangement joins TRBV18 to TRBJ1-2; tentative D call: TRBD1 (6 bases). The V end was cut by 3 bases, the J end by 6 bases, with 26 bases between. The CDR3 is 18 amino acids. CDR1 is KGHSH, CDR2 LQKENI, per germline. CDR3: CASSPRDTTIGLVDGYTF. The DNA of the CDR3 is TGTGCCAGCTCACCCCGGGACACAACGATAGGCTTGGTGGATGGCTACACCTTC.

This clonotype showed up just a few times. The junction departs from the called germline gene at one end, perhaps through a read error. V gene TRBV27 combines with J gene TRBJ2-1; TRBD2 matches at 15 bases. Germline V gives CDR1 MNHEY, CDR2 SMNVEV (reference sequence). The CDR3 spans 18 residues. The CDR3 loop is CASSPGLAGGPVYKEQFF. DNA of the CDR3: TGTGCCAGCAGTCCAGGACTAGCGGGAGGGCCGGTTTACAAGGAGCAGTTCTTC.

The table lists this clonotype with a few counts. The chain is built from TRBV9 and TRBJ1-3; D call uncertain. Germline CDR1 is SGDLS and CDR2 is YYNGEE. The CDR3 runs to 14 residues. V was cut by 0 bases and J by 8 bases, with 12 bases left in between. The DNA for the CDR3 is TGTGCCAGCAGCGTAGAGGTAGGGCTGGACACCATATATTTT. Encoded protein: CASSVEVGLDTIYF.

Many counts were recorded for this clonotype. The chain links TRBV7-6 to TRBJ2-7; weak D call: TRBD2 (5 bases). The CDR3 runs to 14 residues. Germline CDR1 SGHVS, CDR2 FNYEAQ. V was clipped by 5 bases and J by 3 bases, with 14 bases between them. CDR3 sequence: CASSPSGVRYEQYF. CDR3 coding DNA: TGTGCCAGCAGCCCAAGCGGCGTGCGCTACGAGCAGTACTTC.

This clonotype occurred many times. Written as DNA, the CDR3 is TGTGCCAGCAGCCTACGGACAGGGGACTACGAGCAGTACTTC. It specifies CASSLRTGDYEQYF. The rearrangement joins TRBV14 to TRBJ2-7; 9 bases map to TRBD1. The ends lost 4 bases at V and 3 bases at J; junction bases unmatched: 4. CDR1 and CDR2 from the germline V gene are SGHDN and FVKESK. There are 14 residues in the CDR3.

This clonotype was detected ten times or more. The chain uses TRBV7-2 and TRBJ2-3; D not resolved. Germline lookup yields CDR1 SGHTA and CDR2 FQGNSA. The CDR3 sequence is 14 residues long. Trimming stripped 6 bases from V and 6 bases from J, with 16 bases between. CDR3 sequence (DNA): TGTGCCAGCAGTTACGGACCCGCATCCGATACGCAGTATTTT. Translating it yields CASSYGPASDTQYF.

The rearrangement uses TRBV28 and TRBJ2-7, with D possibly being TRBD1 or TRBD2 (6 bases each). V lost 7 bases to trimming and J lost 0 bases, with 16 bases between them. This CDR3 comprises 15 residues. Germline V gene sequence: CDR1 MDHEN, CDR2 SYDVKM. The CDR3 nucleotides read TGTGCCAGCACCCGACGTGGGGGGCTCTCCTACGAGCAGTACTTC. Protein: CASTRRGGLSYEQYF.

This clonotype was counted between two and nine times. The rearrangement uses TRBV29-1 and TRBJ1-4; D is possibly TRBD1 (6 bases). The ends were cut back, 7 bases at V and 7 bases at J, with 16 bases in the middle. Germline loops: CDR1 SQVTM, CDR2 ANQGSEA. The CDR3 length is 13 residues. CDR3: CSAQRRGGEKLFF. DNA of the CDR3: TGCAGCGCCCAAAGAAGGGGGGGTGAAAAACTGTTTTTT.

Many counts were recorded for this clonotype. J is TRBJ2-4 and V is TRBV7-9, with D tentatively TRBD1 or TRBD2 (5 bases each). V was pared by 4 bases and J by 8 bases, with 9 bases between. From germline, CDR1 is SEHNR and CDR2 FQNEAQ (reference sequence). The CDR3 is 12 residues long. The CDR3 DNA follows: TGTGCCAGCAGCTCACGAGGGGACATTCAGTACTTC. It encodes CASSSRGDIQYF.

This clonotype came up many times. The V gene is TRBV7-9, the J gene TRBJ1-2; tentatively, D is TRBD1 (5 bases). This CDR3 region has 15 residues. Germline V gene sequence: CDR1 SEHNR, CDR2 FQNEAQ (reference sequence). Trimming shortened V by 4 bases and J by 4 bases, and 16 bases separated the two germline ends. The CDR3 loop reads CASSSLGDGLYGYTF. CDR3 in DNA: TGTGCCAGCAGCTCGTTAGGGGACGGACTCTATGGCTACACCTTC.

The CDR3 nucleotides are TGTGCCAGCAGCTTTGGACACCGGGACAGGGGAGAGACCCAGTACTTC. Amino acid sequence: CASSFGHRDRGETQYF. The chain has TRBV13 and TRBJ2-5; 10 nucleotides match TRBD1. The CDR3 length is 16 residues. Trimming removed 3 bases from V and 4 bases from J; junction bases left unmatched: 8. The germline gives CDR1 PRHDT, CDR2 FYEKMQ (reference sequence).

This clonotype was picked up many times. V usage is TRBV11-2 and J usage is TRBJ2-3; no clear D. Germline V CDR1 and CDR2: SGHAT, FQNNGV. Between the trimmed V and J ends, which lost 4 bases and 5 bases, there was a span of 16 bases. There are 15 residues in the CDR3. This chain's CDR3 is CASSSPGPAKDTQYF. The DNA of the CDR3 is TGTGCCAGCAGCTCTCCCGGCCCGGCTAAAGATACGCAGTATTTT.

The chain combines TRBV5-1 with TRBJ1-1, with 8 nucleotides matching TRBD1. This CDR3 region has 14 residues. Per the germline V gene, CDR1 is SGHRS and CDR2 is YFSETQ. The V segment lost 4 bases and the J segment 1 base; nucleotides outside the gene matches: 3. CDR3 nucleotide sequence: TGCGCCAGCAGCGCGGGACAGGCGAACACTGAAGCTTTCTTT. It encodes CASSAGQANTEAFF.

Comments on this clonotype: Possible read error: a much larger clone is one base away. The chain carries TRBV7-3 and TRBJ2-5; 7 bases are a match to TRBD2. Germline CDR1 SGHTA, CDR2 FQGTGA. J was trimmed by 4 bases and V by 1 base; bases with no gene match: 6. The CDR3 consists of 15 residues. CDR3 in amino acids: CASSLMRGSRETQYF. DNA for the CDR3: TGTGCCAGCAGCTTAATGCGGGGGTCCAGAGAGACCCAGTACTTC.